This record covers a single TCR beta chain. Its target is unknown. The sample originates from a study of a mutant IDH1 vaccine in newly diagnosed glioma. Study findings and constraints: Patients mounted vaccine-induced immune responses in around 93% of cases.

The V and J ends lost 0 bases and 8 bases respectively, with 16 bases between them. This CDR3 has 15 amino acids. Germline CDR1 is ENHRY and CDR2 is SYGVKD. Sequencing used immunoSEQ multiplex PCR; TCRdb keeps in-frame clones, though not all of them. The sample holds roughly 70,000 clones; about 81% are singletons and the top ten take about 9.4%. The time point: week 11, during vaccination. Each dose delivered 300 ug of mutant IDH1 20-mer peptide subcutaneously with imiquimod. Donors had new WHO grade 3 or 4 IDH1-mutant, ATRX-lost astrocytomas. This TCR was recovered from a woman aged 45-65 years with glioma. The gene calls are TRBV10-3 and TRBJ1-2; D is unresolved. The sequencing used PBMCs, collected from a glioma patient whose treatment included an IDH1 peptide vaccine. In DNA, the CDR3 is TGTGCCATCAGTGAGTCGGATAGGGAATTTGAGGGCTACACCTTC. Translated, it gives CAISESDREFEGYTF.